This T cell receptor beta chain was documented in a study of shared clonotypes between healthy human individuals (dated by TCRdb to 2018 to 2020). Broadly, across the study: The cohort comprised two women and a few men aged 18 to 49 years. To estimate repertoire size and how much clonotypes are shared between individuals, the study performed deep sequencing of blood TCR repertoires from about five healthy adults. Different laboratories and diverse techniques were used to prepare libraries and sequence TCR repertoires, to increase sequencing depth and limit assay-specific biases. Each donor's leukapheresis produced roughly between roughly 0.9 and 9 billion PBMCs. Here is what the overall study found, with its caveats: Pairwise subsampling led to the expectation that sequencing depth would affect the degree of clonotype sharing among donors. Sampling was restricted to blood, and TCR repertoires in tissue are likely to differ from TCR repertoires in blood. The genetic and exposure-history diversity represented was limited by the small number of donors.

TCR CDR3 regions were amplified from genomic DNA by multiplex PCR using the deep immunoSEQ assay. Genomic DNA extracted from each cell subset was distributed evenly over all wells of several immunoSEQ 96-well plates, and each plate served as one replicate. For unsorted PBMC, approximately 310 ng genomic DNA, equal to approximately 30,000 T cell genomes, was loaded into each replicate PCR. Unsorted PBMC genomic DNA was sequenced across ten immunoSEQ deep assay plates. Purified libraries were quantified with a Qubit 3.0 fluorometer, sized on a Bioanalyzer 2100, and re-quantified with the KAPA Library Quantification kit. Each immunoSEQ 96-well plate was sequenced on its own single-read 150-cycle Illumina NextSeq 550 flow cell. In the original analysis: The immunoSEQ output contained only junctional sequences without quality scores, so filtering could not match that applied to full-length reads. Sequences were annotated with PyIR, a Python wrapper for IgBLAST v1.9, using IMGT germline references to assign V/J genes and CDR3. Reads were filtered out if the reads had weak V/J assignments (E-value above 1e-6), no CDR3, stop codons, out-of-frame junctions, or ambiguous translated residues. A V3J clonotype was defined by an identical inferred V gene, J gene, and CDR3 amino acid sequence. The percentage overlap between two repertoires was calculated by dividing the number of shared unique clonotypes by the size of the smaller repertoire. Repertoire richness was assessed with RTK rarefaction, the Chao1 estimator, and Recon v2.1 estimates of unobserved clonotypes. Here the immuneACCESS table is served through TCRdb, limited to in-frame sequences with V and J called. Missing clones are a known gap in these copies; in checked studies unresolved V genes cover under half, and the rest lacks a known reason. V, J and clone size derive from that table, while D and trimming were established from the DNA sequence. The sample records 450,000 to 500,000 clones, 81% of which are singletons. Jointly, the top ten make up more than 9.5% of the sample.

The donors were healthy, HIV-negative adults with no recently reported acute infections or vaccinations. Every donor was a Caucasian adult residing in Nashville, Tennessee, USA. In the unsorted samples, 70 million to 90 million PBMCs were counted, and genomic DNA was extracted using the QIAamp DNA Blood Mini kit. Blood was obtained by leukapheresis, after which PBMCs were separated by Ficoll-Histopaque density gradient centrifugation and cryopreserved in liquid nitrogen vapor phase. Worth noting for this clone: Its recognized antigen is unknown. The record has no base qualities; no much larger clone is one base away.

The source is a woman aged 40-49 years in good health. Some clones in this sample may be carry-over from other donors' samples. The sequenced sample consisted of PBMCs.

The DNA reads as follows: TGTGCCAGCAGCTTAGCTCCGGGACAGGGGAAGGGGCTTTACGAGCAGTACTTC. It translates to CASSLAPGQGKGLYEQYF. This chain is built from TRBV11-1 and TRBJ2-7; 10 bases in the junction line up with TRBD1. The cysteine opens and the phenylalanine closes a CDR3 of 18 amino acids. Only the CDR3 DNA is retained, 54 bases long and in frame from the first base. Looking up the germline V gene (reference sequence) yields CDR1 SGHAT and CDR2 FQDESV. From V the trimming removes 0 bases and from J it removes 4 bases, while the gene matches leave 12 bases of the junction unaccounted for.